The clone carrying this TCR beta chain showed up many times. Its antigen is still unknown. The germline gives CDR1 SGHAT, CDR2 FQNNGV. Between the trimmed V and J ends, which lost 1 base and 4 bases, there was a span of 14 bases. The CDR3 sequence is 15 residues long. What was amplified from RNA transcripts were TCR beta CDR3 regions. The TCR CDR3 was amplified in a first-round RT-PCR using the HTBI primer set. In TCRdb, the multiplex PCR reads were re-called with MiXCR into one record per CDR3 protein. This table holds approximately 370,000 distinct CDR3 sequences, about 17% found once. The entry originates in a study of T cells in Graves' hyperthyroidism and ophthalmopathy. Findings and caveats of the study: Progression to ophthalmopathy was predicted a median of approximately 6.4 months early. Most thyroid clonotypes that were expanded above 0.001 also turned up in blood.

Sample: blood. This receptor was identified in a woman aged 25 to 39 with Graves' hyperthyroidism that later progressed to Graves' ophthalmopathy. This chain links TRBV11-2 with TRBJ2-7, with D possibly TRBD1 on 6 matching bases. DNA for the CDR3: TGTGCCAGCAGCTTAGTGACAGGTCTTATGTACGAGCAGTACTTC. This codes for CASSLVTGLMYEQYF.